Listed below are T cell receptor beta chains from one sample, sequenced in a study of T cells after yellow fever vaccination. Each CDR3 protein is one row after TCRdb ran MiXCR on the 5' RACE reads. Of some 250,000 distinct CDR3 sequences in the sample, about 3.7% were seen once. The sample in question was PBMCs, obtained 15 days after the yellow fever booster vaccination. Receptor source: a man aged 18 to 30 who received the YFV17D yellow fever vaccine. The CDR3 runs from the conserved cysteine through the conserved F or W. The D gene is left open where the match is weak. Some rows mark clone size as missing; the rest say once, few, many or name a class of expanded clone.

d_gene | j_gene | abundance | v_gene | CDR3aa | CDR3nt
NA | TRBJ1-2 | many | TRBV3-1 | CASSQAGYTTGRYGYTF | TGTGCCAGCAGCCAAGCGGGGTACACTACGGGACGCTATGGCTACACCTTC
NA | TRBJ1-1 | many | TRBV5-1 | CASSPPAAGVRGTEAFF | TGCGCCAGCAGCCCGCCCGCCGCAGGGGTGAGGGGGACTGAAGCTTTCTTT
TRBD1 | TRBJ2-1 | NA | TRBV28 | CASSSPGGQGDEQFF | TGTGCCAGCAGTTCTCCAGGGGGCCAGGGGGATGAGCAGTTCTTC
NA | TRBJ2-7 | many | TRBV5-5 | CASSPNLSEQYF | TGTGCCAGCAGCCCCAACTTGAGCGAGCAGTACTTC
TRBD2 | TRBJ2-7 | many | TRBV29-1 | CSVGIGGGYEQYF | TGCAGCGTTGGGATTGGCGGGGGCTACGAGCAGTACTTC
NA | TRBJ2-5 | many | TRBV13 | CASSSPRTREQETQYF | TGTGCCAGCAGCTCCCCTAGGACAAGGGAACAAGAGACCCAGTACTTC
NA | TRBJ2-1 | many | TRBV6-5 | CASSYSAGSYNEQFF | TGTGCCAGCAGTTACTCAGCGGGCTCCTACAATGAGCAGTTCTTC
NA | TRBJ2-7 | many | TRBV6-5 | CASTTQGGEQYF | TGTGCCAGCACCACGCAGGGCGGCGAGCAGTACTTC
NA | TRBJ2-3 | many | TRBV10-3 | CAISGPRATDTQYF | TGTGCCATCAGTGGGCCGCGGGCCACAGATACGCAGTATTTT
NA | TRBJ2-1 | many | TRBV5-5 | CASSPTRRNEQFF | TGTGCCAGCAGCCCCACCCGGCGGAATGAGCAGTTCTTC
NA | TRBJ2-1 | many | TRBV2 | CASSDQGRGNEQFF | TGTGCCAGCAGTGACCAGGGCAGGGGCAATGAGCAGTTCTTC
NA | TRBJ2-1 | many | TRBV20-1 | CSAGAGGVNEQFF | TGCAGTGCCGGGGCGGGCGGGGTCAATGAGCAGTTCTTC
TRBD1 | TRBJ2-1 | few | TRBV5-4 | CASSIQGDPNEQFF | TGTGCCAGCAGCATACAGGGGGACCCAAATGAGCAGTTCTTC
NA | TRBJ1-2 | many | TRBV6-5 | CASSQTGNYGYTF | TGTGCCAGCAGTCAAACAGGGAACTATGGCTACACCTTC
TRBD1 | TRBJ2-2 | many | TRBV7-3 | CASSPYRDRGNTGELFF | TGTGCCAGCAGCCCCTACCGGGACAGGGGGAACACCGGGGAGCTGTTTTTT
TRBD2 | TRBJ2-5 | many | TRBV11-2 | CASSFDGLAGRGETQYF | TGTGCCAGCAGCTTTGACGGACTAGCGGGGCGCGGGGAGACCCAGTACTTC
TRBD1 | TRBJ2-2 | many | TRBV20-1 | CSATNPGQGPGELFF | TGCAGTGCAACTAACCCGGGACAGGGACCCGGGGAGCTGTTTTTT
NA | TRBJ2-3 | many | TRBV5-6 | CASSWVDTQYF | TGTGCCAGCAGCTGGGTGGATACGCAGTATTTT
NA | TRBJ2-2 | many | TRBV5-1 | CASSYRANTGELFF | TGCGCCAGCAGCTACAGAGCTAACACCGGGGAGCTGTTTTTT
NA | TRBJ2-1 | many | TRBV25-1 | CASSDLDSRQGGYNEQFF | TGTGCCAGCAGTGATCTGGACAGCCGCCAGGGCGGCTACAATGAGCAGTTCTTC
TRBD1 | TRBJ1-2 | few | TRBV5-6 | CASSFRDRENGYTF | TGTGCCAGCAGCTTTAGGGACAGGGAAAATGGCTACACCTTC
NA | TRBJ1-2 | many | TRBV20-1 | CSAVGTANYGYTF | TGCAGTGCTGTTGGGACGGCCAACTATGGCTACACCTTC
NA | TRBJ2-1 | many | TRBV9 | CASSPQRQVEQFF | TGTGCCAGCAGCCCTCAGAGACAGGTTGAGCAGTTCTTC
NA | TRBJ1-2 | many | TRBV12-3/TRBV12-4 | CASSMGGPGGYTF | TGTGCCAGCAGTATGGGGGGGCCGGGTGGCTACACCTTC
TRBD2 | TRBJ2-3 | NA | TRBV7-6 | CASSLNPGASGVTDTQYF | TGTGCCAGCAGCTTAAATCCTGGGGCTAGCGGGGTCACAGATACGCAGTATTTT
TRBD1 | TRBJ1-1 | many | TRBV6-2/TRBV6-3 | CASSYLPGQSGNTEAFF | TGTGCCAGCAGTTACTTACCGGGACAGTCAGGGAACACTGAAGCTTTCTTT
TRBD1 | TRBJ1-4 | many | TRBV20-1 | CSPKDRGGEKLFF | TGCAGTCCTAAGGACAGGGGTGGGGAAAAACTGTTTTTT
NA | TRBJ1-5 | many | TRBV24-1 | CATRGGGRSNQPQHF | TGTGCCACCCGGGGGGGGGGACGGAGCAATCAGCCCCAGCATTTT
NA | TRBJ1-1 | NA | TRBV5-1 | CASSLGGRELNTEAFF | TGCGCCAGCAGCTTGGGGGGCCGGGAGTTGAACACTGAAGCTTTCTTT
TRBD2 | TRBJ2-3 | many | TRBV9 | CASSLTSGGRTDTQYF | TGTGCCAGCAGCCTCACTAGCGGGGGTCGCACAGATACGCAGTATTTT
TRBD1 | TRBJ1-2 | many | TRBV20-1 | CSARVLYRGRYNYGYTF | TGCAGTGCTAGAGTGTTATACAGGGGGCGGTACAACTATGGCTACACCTTC
NA | TRBJ2-4 | many | TRBV12-3/TRBV12-4 | CASSLRLGESLAKNIQYF | TGTGCCAGCAGTTTACGGCTAGGGGAATCACTAGCCAAAAACATTCAGTACTTC
NA | TRBJ2-1 | many | TRBV2 | CASQGSVGFGEQFF | TGTGCCAGCCAGGGGAGCGTCGGTTTCGGTGAGCAGTTCTTC
NA | TRBJ2-6 | many | TRBV11-2 | CASSLPGANVLTF | TGCGCCAGCAGCCTGCCCGGGGCCAACGTCCTGACTTTC